This T cell receptor (beta chain) comes out of a study of T-cell memory formation after mild COVID-19 (dated by TCRdb to about 2021). With regard to the full study: TCR sequence clusters from the two donors were found to be largely donor specific. The cohort was made up of two young adult volunteers, one female and one male, who were previously healthy. T-cell clones expanding and contracting after mild COVID-19 in a couple of donors were tracked by longitudinal TCRalpha and TCRbeta repertoire sequencing.

Study-wide findings and limitations: Only a couple of mild cases were covered in the study, and larger cohorts including severe cases with pre-infection samples were considered necessary. SARS-CoV-2 specificity of the second-wave clones peaking on day 37 was not confirmed. Balanced CD4/CD8 phenotypes were observed for clones contracting from day 15 to 85, whereas a bias towards CD4+ was observed for a second wave of clones expanding from day 15 to 37. Contracting CD4+ clones were located mainly in the CM and EM memory subsets, whereas CD8+ clones were found to be enriched in EMRA. The detection of some responding clones in pre-infection memory suggests that pre-existing cross-reactive memory T cells joined the SARS-CoV-2 response.

Ficoll-Paque density gradient centrifugation was the method used to isolate PBMCs. Inclusive of the bounding cysteine and phenylalanine, the CDR3 is 12 residues long. The CDR3 DNA has 36 bases and is translated from base 1. Trimmed from V: 8 bases; trimmed from J: 4 bases; junction bases lacking a gene match: 2. Via the germline V gene (reference sequence), CDR1 is LNHDA and CDR2 SQIVND. This clonotype was counted only a few times. Its antigen target is currently unknown. One base away there is no much larger clone; base qualities are not given. Reads for this sample came from an Illumina NovaSeq 6000. Using 5'RACE with constant-segment primers, TCRalpha and TCRbeta cDNA libraries were constructed, with sample barcodes and unique molecular identifiers added in the process. Trizol reagent was used to extract RNA from every sample. Libraries were amplified in two PCR steps, with a second sample barcode and Illumina TruSeq adapters added in the second step. Sequencing of libraries was performed on an Illumina NovaSeq with 2 x 150 bp paired-end reads. Per the authors' processing: The reads were demultiplexed and collapsed into UMI-guided consensus sequences using migec v1.2.7. Using mixcr v2.1.11, the UMI consensuses were aligned to TRA and TRB V and J templates and assembled into clonotypes. A clonotype was counted as expanded or contracted only when both edgeR and NoisET called the clonotype significant, with the noise models trained on biological replicates. For edgeR calls, the cutoffs were a false discovery rate-adjusted p below 0.01 and a log2 fold-change threshold of 1. As an exploratory analysis of dynamics, max-normalized trajectories of the 1000 most abundant clonotypes were examined with PCA combined with hierarchical clustering. Each responding clone was given a CD4 or CD8 phenotype based on the CD4+ and CD8+ repertoires, which had been sequenced separately. TCRdb redid the processing of the public reads, applying fastp at Q25 and MiXCR, and retained in-frame beta chains. Here each entry gathers all rows of one CDR3 protein and keeps the most common genes and DNA. The V and J calls come from TCRdb's annotation, not from the publication. The sample table lists a few hundred thousand distinct CDR3 sequences, roughly 21% of them with a count of one. The ten largest clones add up to about 8.7% of the sample.

The receptor was isolated from an adult woman who had mild COVID-19 (a few samples of this study predate the infection). The sample titles of this study are shuffled in the database, so cell type and time point are left out; the donor was told from shared clones. The chain links TRBV19 with TRBJ2-1; 7 central bases correspond to TRBD1. Sequenced input: PBMCs or a T cell subset sorted from them (not recorded which). The sequenced DNA: TGTGCCAGTCGGACAGGATACAATGAGCAGTTCTTC. Translated, it gives CASRTGYNEQFF.